Shown below are 22 T cell receptor beta chains from a single sample sequenced in a study of blood T cell repertoires in COVID-19. Profiling relied on immunoSEQ multiplex PCR, and the TCRdb table lists in-frame clones only, not all of them. The sample comprises tens of thousands of clones, around 89% of which are singletons, and 4.5% to 6% rests with the top ten. Material for sequencing was peripheral blood. The receptors were gathered from a woman at least 80 years old with active COVID-19.

CDR3 sequence: CAWRRQGPQETQYF. The CDR3 region has the DNA TGTGCCTGGAGAAGACAGGGTCCCCAAGAGACCCAGTACTTC. V is TRBV30 and J is TRBJ2-5, with 7 bases matching TRBD1. V lost 3 bases and J lost 1; bases outside the gene matches: 5. The germline gives CDR1 GTSNPN, CDR2 SVGIG (reference sequence). The length of the CDR3 is 14 residues.

This clone was counted between two and nine times. The chain combines TRBV7-8 with TRBJ2-2; D possibly corresponds to TRBD2 (7 bases). The CDR3 covers 15 residues. V lost 6 bases to trimming and J lost 5 bases, with 16 bases between them. Germline values: CDR1 SGHVS, CDR2 FQNEAQ. The CDR3 bases are TGTGCCAGCAGATTTAGGGGGGGTTTTACCGGGGAGCTGTTTTTT. Its protein is CASRFRGGFTGELFF.

The rearrangement links TRBV6-6 to TRBJ1-2, with 7 bases fitting TRBD1. With V trimmed by 0 bases and J by 7 bases, 5 bases remained unmatched. CDR3 length: 14 residues. Germline V gene data show CDR1 as MNHNY and CDR2 as SVGAGI (reference sequence). The CDR3: CASSYSQGVSGYTF. The CDR3 DNA reads TGTGCCAGCAGTTACTCCCAGGGGGTATCTGGCTACACCTTC.

V and J are TRBV5-6 and TRBJ2-7, with 7 bases identical to TRBD1. V trimming: 4 bases; J trimming: 1 base; junction bases outside the gene matches: 2. The CDR3 sequence is 13 residues long. The V gene's germline CDR1 is SGHDT and CDR2 YYEEEE. CDR3 bases: TGTGCCAGCAGCCTGGGACAGTCCTACGAGCAGTACTTC. Translation gives CASSLGQSYEQYF. Full variable domain (rest looked up from reference TRBV5-6 and TRBJ2-7): DAGVTQSPTHLIKTRGQQVTLRCSPKSGHDTVSWYQQALGQGPQFIFQYYEEEERQRGNFPDRFSGHQFPNYSSELNVNALLLGDSALYLCASSLGQSYEQYFGPGTRLTVT.

A remark on this clone: The germline gene is not matched at one end of the junction; a read error may be the cause. The chain joins TRBV7-7 to TRBJ2-1; 7 positions agree with TRBD1. The CDR3 is 13 residues long. Germline V gene data show CDR1 as SSHAT and CDR2 as FNYEAQ (reference sequence). CDR3 sequence reads: CASSLDTGDEQFF. CDR3 bases: TGTGCTAGCAGCTTAGATACAGGGGATGAGCAGTTCTTC.

The chain joins TRBV9 to TRBJ2-2, with 7 bases lining up with TRBD2. Germline V gives CDR1 SGDLS, CDR2 YYNGEE. The CDR3 extends over 16 amino acids. J was trimmed by 3 bases and V by 0 bases; bases with no gene match: 5. DNA for the CDR3: TGTGCCAGCAGCGTAGGAGTCCTAGCGGACACCGGGGAGCTGTTTTTT. It encodes CASSVGVLADTGELFF.

V is TRBV4-3 and J is TRBJ1-2; D uncertain. From germline, CDR1 is LGHNA and CDR2 YSLEER. Trimming pared 0 bases from V and 8 bases from J, leaving 10 bases between. The length of the CDR3 is 13 residues. CDR3 residues: CASSQDLRAGYTF. The DNA of the CDR3 is TGCGCCAGCAGCCAAGATCTGAGGGCCGGCTACACCTTC.

In this sample, this clone turned up once. V usage is TRBV6-2 or TRBV6-3 and J usage is TRBJ2-3; 8 bases align to TRBD1. The CDR3 covers 15 residues. V was clipped by 6 bases and J by 1 base; unmatched bases: 6. CDR1 is MNHEY, CDR2 SVGEGT, per germline. CDR3 sequence reads: CASSDRGLGTDTQYF. The CDR3 DNA sequence: TGTGCCAGCAGCGACAGGGGACTGGGCACAGATACGCAGTATTTT.

This chain joins TRBV5-1 and TRBJ2-3; 9 bases fit TRBD2. From germline, CDR1 is SGHRS and CDR2 YFSETQ. The V gene end was trimmed by 2 bases and the J gene end by 4 bases; junction bases not matched to a gene: 5. The CDR3 extends over 15 amino acids. The CDR3 reads CASSLSSGASDTQYF. CDR3 DNA sequence: TGCGCCAGCAGCTTATCTAGCGGGGCCTCAGATACGCAGTATTTT.

The DNA of the CDR3 is TGTGCCAGCAGCACCAATCGGGATAGCGGTTCACGCAATGAGCAGTTCTTC. It codes for CASSTNRDSGSRNEQFF. The chain uses TRBV7-3 and TRBJ2-1; a possible D gene is TRBD2 (6 bases). In germline, CDR1 is SGHTA, CDR2 FQGTGA. The length of the CDR3 is 17 residues. V lost 5 bases, J lost 6 bases, and 23 bases lay in between.

This chain connects TRBV9 to TRBJ1-6; 9 nucleotides match TRBD1. Germline lookup yields CDR1 SGDLS and CDR2 YYNGEE. The CDR3 loop spans 16 amino acids. Unmatched junction bases numbered 11, after V lost 4 bases and J lost 9 bases. CDR3 DNA sequence: TGTGCCAGCAGCCCCTGGGGGCGGACAGGGGTTTCACCCCTCCACTTT. It codes for CASSPWGRTGVSPLHF. The full variable domain, rest sourced from reference TRBV9 and TRBJ1-6, is DSGVTQTPKHLITATGQRVTLRCSPRSGDLSVYWYQQSLDQGLQFLIQYYNGEERAKGNILERFSAQQFPDLHSELNLSSLELGDSALYFCASSPWGRTGVSPLHFGNGTRLTVT.

This clone was seen just once. This chain joins TRBV5-1 and TRBJ2-7; 7 bases are shared with TRBD1. This CDR3 spans 15 amino acids. J was trimmed by 3 bases and V by 4 bases; bases with no gene match: 10. Germline CDR1 is SGHRS and CDR2 is YFSETQ. DNA of the CDR3: TGCGCCAGCAGCCCCGGACAGGACCTTGTCTACGAGCAGTACTTC. It codes for CASSPGQDLVYEQYF.

The gene calls are TRBV7-9 and TRBJ2-5; 10 bases are a match to TRBD1. Germline CDR1 and CDR2: SEHNR and FQNEAQ (reference sequence). Trimming took 5 bases from V and 2 from J; bases not matched to a gene: 5. The CDR3 is 15 amino acids. CDR3 in amino acids: CASSEDRGGQETQYF. CDR3 nucleotides: TGTGCCAGCAGCGAGGACAGGGGGGGACAAGAGACCCAGTACTTC.

The table lists this clone with a count of one. This chain uses TRBV28 with TRBJ2-7; 9 nucleotides align to TRBD2. The V gene's germline CDR1 is MDHEN and CDR2 SYDVKM. V was pared by 7 bases and J by 9 bases, with 19 bases of the junction left unmatched. The CDR3 runs to 16 residues. The CDR3 reads CASTTIRLAEAVRQYF. CDR3 nucleotides: TGTGCCAGCACCACCATAAGACTAGCGGAGGCAGTGCGGCAGTACTTC.

V gene TRBV7-3 combines with J gene TRBJ2-2, with 12 positions matching TRBD2. The ends lost 3 bases at V and 4 bases at J; junction bases unmatched: 9. Germline assignment: CDR1 SGHTA and CDR2 FQGTGA. This CDR3 comprises 18 residues. The CDR3 coding sequence is TGTGCCAGCAGCTTCTCCCCCGGGACTAGCGGGCCCACCGGGGAGCTGTTTTTT. Amino acid sequence: CASSFSPGTSGPTGELFF.

The J gene is TRBJ2-5, the V gene TRBV20-1; the D is unclear. Trimming took off 0 bases at V and 4 bases at J, with 3 bases between the two ends. The CDR3 contains 11 residues. CDR1 and CDR2 from the germline V gene are DFQATT and SNEGSKA (reference sequence). The CDR3 region is CSAREAETQYF. The CDR3 region has the DNA TGCAGTGCTAGAGAGGCAGAGACCCAGTACTTC.

The chain is built from TRBV7-3 and TRBJ2-5; tentative D call: TRBD2 (6 bases). In germline, CDR1 is SGHTA, CDR2 FQGTGA. The CDR3 spans 13 residues. V shed 5 bases and J shed 5 bases, with 12 bases lying between them. The CDR3 reads CASSRGGSETQYF. The CDR3 nucleotides read TGTGCCAGCAGCCGTGGGGGGAGTGAGACCCAGTACTTC.

The chain uses TRBV5-1 and TRBJ2-1, with a weak D call TRBD2 (6 bases). Trimming removed 2 bases at V and 5 bases at J, with 14 bases between. In germline, CDR1 is SGHRS, CDR2 YFSETQ. The CDR3 covers 15 residues. CDR3: CASSFPGAHHNEQFF. The CDR3 DNA reads as TGCGCCAGCAGCTTTCCGGGAGCCCATCACAATGAGCAGTTCTTC.

This sequence joins TRBV27 and TRBJ1-2; 7 positions match TRBD1. Looked up from germline, CDR1 is MNHEY and CDR2 is SMNVEV (reference sequence). The CDR3 runs 14 residues. J was trimmed by 4 bases and V by 2 bases; bases with no gene match: 4. DNA for the CDR3: TGTGCCAGCAGTTTACGGCAGGGGGTCTATGGCTACACCTTC. The encoded protein is CASSLRQGVYGYTF.

This clone was observed a few times. The gene calls are TRBV28 and TRBJ1-6; 9 bases agree with TRBD1. Germline CDR1 MDHEN, CDR2 SYDVKM. V was clipped by 3 bases and J by 10 bases; unmatched bases: 4. The CDR3 sequence is 14 residues long. Here the CDR3 DNA reads TGTGCCAGCAGTTTGGGACAGGGAAGATCACCCCTCCACTTT. Encoded protein: CASSLGQGRSPLHF.

The V call is TRBV6-4, the J call TRBJ1-5, with D unresolved. Trimming cost V 5 bases and J 7 bases, with 12 bases left between them. CDR1 is MRHNA, CDR2 SNTAGT, per germline. The CDR3 runs 13 residues. The CDR3: CASSPEGGQPQHF. CDR3 DNA: TGTGCCAGCAGTCCTGAGGGTGGGCAGCCCCAGCATTTT.

A few counts support this clone. The V call is TRBV30, the J call TRBJ2-3; TRBD1 is a possible D gene (5 bases). Per germline, CDR1 GTSNPN and CDR2 SVGIG (reference sequence). The V end was cut by 4 bases, the J end by 10 bases, with 21 bases between. CDR3 length: 14 amino acids. The CDR3 protein is CAWNGQAGIRAQYF. Here the CDR3 DNA reads TGTGCCTGGAACGGACAAGCAGGTATACGGGCGCAGTATTTT.